This paragraph reports one T cell receptor (beta chain). The method was immunoSEQ multiplex PCR; TCRdb's version includes in-frame clones alone and lacks a portion of them. The repertoire holds 650,000 to 950,000 clones, with roughly 88% as singletons. These data are taken from a study of shared T cell receptors in the human thymus. Trimming stripped 5 bases from V and 1 base from J, with 14 bases between. Germline V gene lookup returns CDR1 MNHNS and CDR2 SASEGT. The CDR3 runs 15 residues. The same specimen was also included in a second study, on human thymus T cells. That report notes: Among the donors, all were healthy Finnish infants having corrective surgery for congenital heart defects. Surgeons resected thymus tissue during corrective heart surgery. An apparent bias in V and J gene usage was seen in thymic and blood repertoires. The related literature has documented a marked overlap of thymic repertoires among unrelated individuals.

This receptor was taken from a girl less than two years old with a congenital heart defect. The J gene is TRBJ1-1, the V gene TRBV6-1; unclear D gene. Sequencing was performed on thymocytes. DNA for the CDR3: TGTGCCAGCAGTACTAGGGAGTTGAGGAACACTGAAGCTTTCTTT. Its translation is CASSTRELRNTEAFF.